This note documents a single TCR beta chain sequence. The sample originates from a study of blood T cell repertoires in COVID-19. Study information: The United States, Italy and Spain supplied acute and convalescent COVID-19 samples.

Original processing methods: Amplifying reference gene primers gave estimates of nucleated cell counts. Libraries were prepared by immunoSEQ multiplex PCR; TCRdb keeps only in-frame clonotypes and omits some of them. V and J calls and clone size are as listed in that table; D and trimming were resolved from the DNA. Of 98,000 or so clones listed, roughly 86% are singletons. This TCR derives from a woman aged 55-70 years in a cohort sampled during active or convalescent COVID-19. Material: peripheral blood.

Here the CDR3 DNA reads TGCGCCAGCAGCCGAGAACAGGGTTATTATGCTTTCTTT. Residues: CASSREQGYYAFF. The V and J genes are TRBV4-1 and TRBJ1-1; a weak D match, TRBD1 (6 bases). The CDR3 contains 13 residues. V lost 4 bases and J 11 bases, leaving 17 bases between the germline ends. Looked up from germline, CDR1 is MGHRA and CDR2 is YSYEKL.